This entry lists 19 T cell receptor beta chains sequenced from one sample in a study of early T cells in non-severe SARS-CoV-2 infection. A single record per CDR3 protein comes from TCRdb applying MiXCR to the 5' RACE reads. The sample has about 94,000 distinct CDR3 sequences, roughly 13% seen once; the top ten hold around 2.5%. Sample: whole blood. These receptors all come from an adult who was a healthcare worker with PCR-confirmed SARS-CoV-2 infection or an uninfected control (not recorded which).

This rearrangement joins TRBV2 to TRBJ1-1; D is perhaps TRBD1 (6 bases). Trimming cost V 1 base and J 1 base, with 13 bases left between them. The CDR3 runs 16 residues. Germline V gene data show CDR1 as SNHLY and CDR2 as FYNNEI. The DNA for the CDR3 is TGTGCCAGCAGTGAAGGGGGCAGGGGCCGGAACACTGAAGCTTTCTTT. Amino acids: CASSEGGRGRNTEAFF.

The J gene is TRBJ1-1, the V gene TRBV3-1, with D possibly TRBD1 on 6 matching bases. Deletions cut 0 bases from V and 1 base from J, with 15 bases between. Germline CDR1 and CDR2: LGHDT and YNNKEL (reference sequence). The CDR3 is 17 residues long. The CDR3 DNA reads TGTGCCAGCAGCCAAGACAGGGGAGGGGGATGGAACACTGAAGCTTTCTTT. Translation: CASSQDRGGGWNTEAFF.

This clonotype was observed a handful of times. This chain joins TRBV7-8 and TRBJ2-5, with TRBD2 as a possible D gene (5 bases). Per the germline V gene, CDR1 is SGHVS and CDR2 is FQNEAQ. CDR3 length: 15 amino acids. V was trimmed by 1 base and J by 0 bases, leaving 9 bases between them. In nucleotides, the CDR3 is TGTGCCAGCAGCTTAGGGTGGACTTACCAAGAGACCCAGTACTTC. It translates to CASSLGWTYQETQYF.

This clonotype has a single count. At one boundary the junction diverges from the germline segment, which might be a read error. The chain has TRBV29-1 and TRBJ2-3; 8 bases line up with TRBD1. The CDR3 sequence is 13 residues long. Germline assignment: CDR1 SQVTM and CDR2 ANQGSEA. CDR3 residues: CSVLTGATDTQYF. CDR3 sequence (DNA): TGCAGCGTCTTGACAGGGGCAACAGATACGCAATATTTT.

This clonotype came up once. V gene TRBV28 combines with J gene TRBJ2-7; D is ambiguous. The germline gives CDR1 MDHEN, CDR2 SYDVKM. Trimming pared 6 bases from V and 6 bases from J, leaving 9 bases between. The CDR3 covers 11 residues. CDR3 DNA sequence: TGTGCCAGCAGCTCCAGACTCGAGCAGTACTTC. It is translated as CASSSRLEQYF.

This clonotype came up many times. A junction end diverges from the germline sequence, so it may reflect a read error. V gene TRBV6-4 combines with J gene TRBJ2-4, with TRBD2 as a possible D gene (7 bases). Germline V gene sequence: CDR1 MRHNA, CDR2 SNTAGT. CDR3 length: 12 residues. The CDR3 here is CASSGGPPGGFF. The CDR3 DNA reads TGTGCCAGCAGCGGGGGCCCGCCGGGGGGCTTCTTC.

A single count supports this clonotype. One end of the junction does not line up with germline, which may come from a read error. In DNA, the CDR3 is TGTGACAGCAGCCAAAGCGTATATACGCAGTATTTT. This codes for CDSSQSVYTQYF. The chain carries TRBV14 and TRBJ2-3; D gene unclear. There are 12 residues in the CDR3. In germline, CDR1 is SGHDN, CDR2 FVKESK.

This clonotype came up a few times. J is TRBJ2-2 and V is TRBV5-1, with D tentatively TRBD1 (6 bases). The germline CDR1 and CDR2 sequences are SGHRS and YFSETQ. The CDR3 sequence is 15 residues long. V was clipped by 0 bases and J by 5 bases, with 11 bases between them. CDR3 amino acids: CASSLEVTGTGELFF. The DNA of the CDR3 is TGCGCCAGCAGCTTGGAAGTAACAGGGACCGGGGAGCTGTTTTTT.

This clonotype was seen a handful of times. The gene calls are TRBV18 and TRBJ2-2; D remains ambiguous. CDR1 and CDR2 from the germline V gene are KGHSH and LQKENI. The CDR3 runs to 15 residues. V dropped 0 bases and J dropped 3 bases, with 8 bases sitting between them. CDR3 coding DNA: TGTGCCAGCTCACCACCTTGGCCCTACACCGGGGAGCTGTTTTTT. It encodes CASSPPWPYTGELFF.

This clonotype was observed a few times. The gene calls are TRBV28 and TRBJ2-5; either TRBD1 or TRBD2 may supply D (5 bases each). CDR1 and CDR2 (germline): MDHEN, SYDVKM. This CDR3 comprises 15 residues. The V end lost 8 bases, the J end lost 0 bases, and 16 bases lay between the germline ends. The CDR3 is CASLPTGRYQETQYF. The DNA for the CDR3 is TGTGCCAGCCTCCCTACGGGGCGCTACCAAGAGACCCAGTACTTC.

In its sample, this clonotype was seen many times. The chain employs TRBV7-9 and TRBJ2-7; the D gene could be TRBD1 or TRBD2 (5 bases each). The CDR3 has 12 amino acids. Germline V gives CDR1 SEHNR, CDR2 FQNEAQ (reference sequence). Trimming shortened V by 5 bases and J by 3 bases, and 8 bases separated the two germline ends. The CDR3 DNA reads as TGTGCCAGCAGCCGGGACCTCTACGAGCAGTACTTC. It specifies CASSRDLYEQYF.

This clonotype was found many times. The chain has TRBV10-1 and TRBJ2-7; D is tentatively TRBD1 or TRBD2 (6 bases each). The CDR3 extends over 16 amino acids. V was pared by 3 bases and J by 4 bases, with 19 bases between. CDR1 and CDR2 (germline): WNHNN, SYGVQD (reference sequence). CDR3 protein: CASSDSGAAYDYEQYF. DNA of the CDR3: TGCGCCAGCAGTGATTCGGGGGCCGCGTATGATTACGAGCAGTACTTC.

This clonotype was seen a handful of times. The chain has TRBV4-1 and TRBJ1-5; 8 bases fit TRBD1. This CDR3 contains 14 residues. V shed 2 bases, J shed 4 bases, and the junction held 1 base outside the gene matches. The germline V gene has CDR1 MGHRA and CDR2 YSYEKL. The CDR3 DNA reads TGCGCCAGCAGCCAACGACAGGGGAATCAGCCCCAGCATTTT. This codes for CASSQRQGNQPQHF.

V is TRBV5-4 and J is TRBJ2-4; the D gene is possibly TRBD1 (6 bases). The CDR3 is 15 residues long. Germline CDR1 and CDR2: SGHNT and YYREEE (reference sequence). The germline V and J ends were trimmed by 4 bases and 6 bases, with 17 bases remaining between them. CDR3 sequence: CASSRAGTPPNIQYF. The CDR3 coding sequence is TGTGCCAGCAGCCGGGCCGGGACACCACCAAACATTCAGTACTTC.

The J gene is TRBJ2-1, the V gene TRBV3-1; D remains ambiguous. Germline V gives CDR1 LGHDT, CDR2 YNNKEL (reference sequence). Between the trimmed V and J ends, which lost 1 base and 5 bases, there was a span of 9 bases. The CDR3 is 14 residues long. The chain's CDR3 is CASSQGRLNNEQFF. The CDR3 DNA reads TGTGCCAGCAGCCAAGGCAGATTAAACAATGAGCAGTTCTTC.

The table lists this clonotype with many counts. The rearrangement joins TRBV20-1 to TRBJ1-6, with 9 bases identical to TRBD1. CDR3 length: 15 amino acids. Germline CDR1 reads DFQATT; CDR2 reads SNEGSKA (reference sequence). J was trimmed by 5 bases and V by 4 bases; bases with no gene match: 6. The chain's CDR3 is CSAITGGGNNSPLHF. CDR3 in DNA: TGCAGTGCTATTACAGGGGGCGGGAATAATTCACCCCTCCACTTT.

The rearrangement links TRBV28 to TRBJ2-2, with D possibly TRBD2 on 6 matching bases. V was clipped by 3 bases and J by 2 bases, with 13 bases between them. The CDR3 is made up of 16 amino acids. Looked up from germline, CDR1 is MDHEN and CDR2 is SYDVKM. The CDR3 coding sequence is TGTGCCAGCAGTTTTGGAGGGGCAGGAAACACCGGGGAGCTGTTTTTT. Translated: CASSFGGAGNTGELFF. Full variable domain (rest looked up from reference TRBV28 and TRBJ2-2): DVKVTQSSRYLVKRTGEKVFLECVQDMDHENMFWYRQDPGLGLRLIYFSYDVKMKEKGDIPEGYSVSREKKERFSLILESASTNQTSMYLCASSFGGAGNTGELFFGEGSRLTVL.

This clonotype was seen many times. This chain connects TRBV6-5 to TRBJ1-6; 8 nucleotides match TRBD1. With 4 bases clipped from V and 7 bases from J, the junction kept 6 bases outside the gene matches. The CDR3 runs 15 residues. Germline CDR1 reads MNHEY; CDR2 reads SVGAGI. CDR3: CASSSPTGVNSPLHF. The CDR3 DNA sequence: TGTGCCAGCAGTTCCCCGACAGGGGTCAATTCACCCCTCCACTTT.

J is TRBJ2-4 and V is TRBV7-2; D possibly corresponds to TRBD1 (5 bases). Trimming cost V 4 bases and J 4 bases, with 23 bases left between them. Germline-derived CDR1 and CDR2 are SGHTA and FQGNSA. This CDR3 has 18 amino acids. CDR3 in amino acids: CASSSKTATYTEKNIQYF. The CDR3 nucleotides read TGTGCCAGCAGCTCGAAGACAGCGACTTATACAGAAAAAAACATTCAGTACTTC.